This is a list of T cell receptor beta chains from one sample in a study of blood T cell repertoires in COVID-19. Using immunoSEQ multiplex PCR, the repertoire was profiled, and TCRdb retains in-frame clones only, with some absent. This sample has a few hundred thousand clones, with 65% to 85% found just once. The sample was PBMCs or T cells enriched from blood (not recorded which). Receptor source: a man between 45 and 60 years old who had recovered from COVID-19. CDR3s include the opening cysteine and the closing phenylalanine or tryptophan. D genes are given only for firm matches. Not all rows give a size; the values are once, few, many and, for expanded clones, a class.

D: TRBD1; V: TRBV10-3; size: once; J: TRBJ1-2; DNA: TGTGCCATCAGTGAGTCTCCCAGCAGTACAGGGGGGTATGGCTACACCTTC; CDR3: CAISESPSSTGGYGYTF
D: TRBD1; V: TRBV7-8; size: .; J: TRBJ2-7; DNA: TGTGCCAGCAGCCGGGGGACAGGGAGTGCTGATCAGTACTTC; CDR3: CASSRGTGSADQYF
D: .; V: TRBV4-2; size: .; J: TRBJ1-5; DNA: TGTGCCAGCAGCCAAGACGGACAGCCCAATCAGCCCCAGCATTTT; CDR3: CASSQDGQPNQPQHF
D: .; V: TRBV19; size: .; J: TRBJ2-7; DNA: TGTGCCAGTAGTATAGATCCGGGGTCCTACGAGCAGTACTTC; CDR3: CASSIDPGSYEQYF
D: .; V: TRBV20-1; size: .; J: TRBJ1-4; DNA: TGCAGTGCTAGTTCGCTTCAAAAGGACGTTAGTGAGGGAAAACTGTTTTTT; CDR3: CSASSLQKDVSEGKLFF
D: .; V: TRBV5-1; size: .; J: TRBJ1-2; DNA: TGCGCCAGCAGCGGAAACCGGGGAGTACGCTATGGCTACACCTTC; CDR3: CASSGNRGVRYGYTF
D: TRBD1; V: TRBV5-1; size: once; J: TRBJ1-2; DNA: TGCGCCAGCAGCTCCGGGTTAGGCGGGACAGATCCATATGGCTACACCTTC; CDR3: CASSSGLGGTDPYGYTF
D: .; V: TRBV12-3/TRBV12-4; size: .; J: TRBJ1-1; DNA: TGTGCCAGCACCCAGCGTGAGGGCACTGAAGCTTTCTTT; CDR3: CASTQREGTEAFF
D: TRBD1; V: TRBV7-3; size: .; J: TRBJ1-2; DNA: TGTGCCAGCAGCCCACAGGGGGCGGAAGGCTACACCTTC; CDR3: CASSPQGAEGYTF
D: TRBD1; V: TRBV15; size: .; J: TRBJ1-5; DNA: TGTGCCACCAGCAGAGATCCGGGACAGCCAAATCAGCCCCAGCATTTT; CDR3: CATSRDPGQPNQPQHF
D: TRBD1; V: TRBV19; size: .; J: TRBJ2-5; DNA: TGTGCCAGTAGTACTACAGGGGGCCAAGAGACCCAGTACTTC; CDR3: CASSTTGGQETQYF
D: TRBD2; V: TRBV5-1; size: .; J: TRBJ2-4; DNA: TGCGCCAGCAGCTTGGTAGGCGGGGGGTCCAAAAACATTCAGTACTTC; CDR3: CASSLVGGGSKNIQYF
D: TRBD1; V: TRBV7-2; size: .; J: TRBJ2-7; DNA: TGTGCCAGCAGCTGGGGACAGAGGTACGAGCAGTACTTC; CDR3: CASSWGQRYEQYF
D: .; V: TRBV5-1; size: .; J: TRBJ1-1; DNA: TGCGCCAGCAGCCGGGGAACAGAAGTCAGTGATGAAGCTTTCTTT; CDR3: CASSRGTEVSDEAFF
D: .; V: TRBV6-5; size: .; J: TRBJ2-3; DNA: TGTGCCAGCAGTTCCTCACTGGGCGTAAGCACAGATACGCAGTATTTT; CDR3: CASSSSLGVSTDTQYF
D: TRBD1; V: TRBV7-8; size: .; J: TRBJ2-1; DNA: TGTGCCAGCAGCTTTCCGACCGGGACAGGGGAGCAGTTCTTC; CDR3: CASSFPTGTGEQFF
D: TRBD1; V: TRBV5-8; size: .; J: TRBJ1-4; DNA: TGTGCCAGCAGCCCCGATCGGGACAGGGGGCAAACTAATGAAAAACTGTTTTTT; CDR3: CASSPDRDRGQTNEKLFF
D: .; V: TRBV11-3; size: .; J: TRBJ2-1; DNA: TGTGCCAGCAGCTTAGTCAGTTTCGATGAGCAGTTCTTC; CDR3: CASSLVSFDEQFF
D: .; V: TRBV2; size: .; J: TRBJ2-5; DNA: TGTGCCAGCAGTGAAGCGCGCGGGTCTGGGACCCAGTACTTC; CDR3: CASSEARGSGTQYF
D: .; V: TRBV3-1/TRBV3-2; size: .; J: TRBJ1-1; DNA: TGTGCCACCCAAGACGCATCCAGGGCTGAAGCTTTCTTT; CDR3: CATQDASRAEAFF
D: TRBD1; V: TRBV12-5; size: .; J: TRBJ1-6; DNA: TGTGCTAGTGGTCTGGGACAGGGGGGGGTCTATTCACCCCTCCACTTT; CDR3: CASGLGQGGVYSPLHF
D: TRBD1; V: TRBV19; size: once; J: TRBJ1-2; DNA: TGTGCCATTCACGGGACAGGGGACTATGGCTACACCTTC; CDR3: CAIHGTGDYGYTF
D: .; V: TRBV5-1; size: .; J: TRBJ1-4; DNA: TGCGCCAGCAGCGGCAGTGGAACTAATGAAAAACTGTTTTTT; CDR3: CASSGSGTNEKLFF
D: TRBD1; V: TRBV3-1/TRBV3-2; size: .; J: TRBJ1-6; DNA: TGTGCCAGCAGCCAAGATCGATCGACAGGGGTGGTTTCACCCCTCCACTTT; CDR3: CASSQDRSTGVVSPLHF
D: TRBD1; V: TRBV7-8; size: .; J: TRBJ1-1; DNA: TGTGCCAGCAGCTCGTACACCGGGACAGGTCCCACTGAAGCTTTCTTT; CDR3: CASSSYTGTGPTEAFF
D: .; V: TRBV2; size: .; J: TRBJ1-3; DNA: TGTGCCAGCAGTCTGACAGTGATTGGAAACACCATATATTTT; CDR3: CASSLTVIGNTIYF
D: TRBD2; V: TRBV5-1; size: .; J: TRBJ2-7; DNA: TGCGCCAGCAGCTTGGAAGGGCTAGCGGGAGTTCCGGGGGCCTACGAGCAGTACTTC; CDR3: CASSLEGLAGVPGAYEQYF
D: .; V: TRBV6-2/TRBV6-3; size: .; J: TRBJ2-3; DNA: TGTGCCAGCAGTAGCCAGCGGCTCTTCCTTCACACAGATACGCAGTATTTT; CDR3: CASSSQRLFLHTDTQYF
D: .; V: TRBV11-2; size: .; J: TRBJ1-1; DNA: TGTGCCAGCAGCCCCCAGATCAACACTGAAGCTTTCTTT; CDR3: CASSPQINTEAFF
D: TRBD1; V: TRBV7-2; size: once; J: TRBJ1-1; DNA: TGTGCCAGCAGCAGGGAAGGACAGGGGAACACTGAAGCTTTCTTT; CDR3: CASSREGQGNTEAFF
D: .; V: TRBV7-7; size: .; J: TRBJ2-3; DNA: TGTGCTAGCAGCTTAGCCCGGGGATCAGATACGCAGTATTTT; CDR3: CASSLARGSDTQYF
D: TRBD1; V: TRBV14; size: .; J: TRBJ2-7; DNA: TGTGCCAGCAGACGACAGGGGTCCCACGAGCAGTACTTC; CDR3: CASRRQGSHEQYF
D: TRBD2; V: TRBV10-1; size: .; J: TRBJ2-7; DNA: TGCGCCAGCCCTGGGGCTAGCGGGAGGGCCGATGTCGAGCAGTACTTC; CDR3: CASPGASGRADVEQYF
D: .; V: TRBV28; size: .; J: TRBJ1-2; DNA: TGTGCCAGCAGTACCCTGGACGGGGATGGCTACACCTTC; CDR3: CASSTLDGDGYTF
D: TRBD1; V: TRBV25-1; size: .; J: TRBJ1-1; DNA: TGTGCCAGCAGTGGAGGGACAGCAGCTTTCTTT; CDR3: CASSGGTAAFF
D: TRBD1; V: TRBV4-3; size: .; J: TRBJ1-6; DNA: TGCGCCAGCAGCCAAGATTTCGGGACAGGGAATTCACCCCTCCACTTT; CDR3: CASSQDFGTGNSPLHF
D: TRBD1; V: TRBV18; size: many; J: TRBJ1-1; DNA: TGTGCCAGCTCACCTAAGGGACAGAAGAACACTGAAGCTTTCTTT; CDR3: CASSPKGQKNTEAFF
D: .; V: TRBV6-2/TRBV6-3; size: .; J: TRBJ2-3; DNA: TGTGCCAGCAGTTACTCCCAACAGGGAAAACGGATCACAGATACGCAGTATTTT; CDR3: CASSYSQQGKRITDTQYF
D: .; V: TRBV5-4; size: .; J: TRBJ2-3; DNA: TGTGCCAGCAGCCCGGGACTCGGGAGCACAGATACGCAGTATTTT; CDR3: CASSPGLGSTDTQYF
D: .; V: TRBV29-1; size: .; J: TRBJ2-2; DNA: TGCAGCGTTGATAACCCGGGGGGCTATAACACCGGGGAGCTGTTTTTT; CDR3: CSVDNPGGYNTGELFF
D: .; V: TRBV2; size: .; J: TRBJ1-5; DNA: TGTGCCAGCAGACGGACAGATCAGCCCCAGCATTTT; CDR3: CASRRTDQPQHF
D: TRBD1; V: TRBV14; size: .; J: TRBJ2-3; DNA: TGTGCCAGCAGCCAGAGGACAGGGACGGCAGATACGCAGTATTTT; CDR3: CASSQRTGTADTQYF
D: TRBD2; V: TRBV7-3; size: .; J: TRBJ2-1; DNA: TGTGCCAGCAGCTCAACCGGGACTAGCGGAATCAATGAGCAGTTCTTC; CDR3: CASSSTGTSGINEQFF
D: .; V: TRBV20-1; size: .; J: TRBJ2-7; DNA: TGCAGTGTGGGCACCTCCTACGAGCAGTACTTC; CDR3: CSVGTSYEQYF
D: TRBD1; V: TRBV12-3/TRBV12-4; size: .; J: TRBJ2-5; DNA: TGTGCCAGCAGTTTGACAGGGCGGGAGACCCAGTACTTC; CDR3: CASSLTGRETQYF
D: TRBD2; V: TRBV18; size: .; J: TRBJ2-5; DNA: TGTGCCAGCTCACCAACCTATACTAGCGGGAGGGGTGAGACCCAGTACTTC; CDR3: CASSPTYTSGRGETQYF
D: TRBD2; V: TRBV7-3; size: .; J: TRBJ2-5; DNA: TGTGCCAGCAGCTTAGGTGGGGGACTAGCGGGTTCGGAGACCCAGTACTTC; CDR3: CASSLGGGLAGSETQYF
D: TRBD2; V: TRBV20-1; size: .; J: TRBJ2-3; DNA: TGCAGTGCTAGTAGTATAGCGGGGGGGACTAGCACAGATACGCAGTATTTT; CDR3: CSASSIAGGTSTDTQYF
D: TRBD2; V: TRBV3-1/TRBV3-2; size: .; J: TRBJ2-7; DNA: TGTGCCAGCAGCTACAGCGGGACCGGCTACGAGCAGTACTTC; CDR3: CASSYSGTGYEQYF
D: TRBD1; V: TRBV7-3; size: .; J: TRBJ2-1; DNA: TGTGCCAGCAGCGCACGGGACAGGAGACTCTCGGGCGGAGGGCCCTACAATGAGCAGTTCTTC; CDR3: CASSARDRRLSGGGPYNEQFF
D: .; V: TRBV6-5; size: .; J: TRBJ1-6; DNA: TGTGCCAGCGGGGGGAGGGGGGATTCACCCCTCCACTTT; CDR3: CASGGRGDSPLHF
D: TRBD1; V: TRBV25-1; size: few; J: TRBJ1-4; DNA: TGTGCCAGCAGCCCAGGGACAGGAGCAACTAATGAAAAACTGTTTTTT; CDR3: CASSPGTGATNEKLFF
D: .; V: TRBV19; size: .; J: TRBJ1-5; DNA: TGTGCTGATCTGACCCCAGGGCAGCCCCAGCATTTT; CDR3: CADLTPGQPQHF
D: TRBD2; V: TRBV7-2; size: .; J: TRBJ2-7; DNA: TGTGCCAGCAGCTCCCACCTAGCGGGAGGGAAGGAGCAGTACTTC; CDR3: CASSSHLAGGKEQYF
D: .; V: TRBV28; size: .; J: TRBJ1-1; DNA: TGTGCCAGCAGGCTAAACACTGAAGCTTTCTTT; CDR3: CASRLNTEAFF
D: TRBD2; V: TRBV6-2/TRBV6-3; size: .; J: TRBJ2-7; DNA: TGTGCCAGCAGTTACGGGCTAGCGGGCCCCCTCGCGACTTACGAGCAGTACTTC; CDR3: CASSYGLAGPLATYEQYF